The sample holds a few counts of the clone carrying this T cell receptor (beta chain). What it recognizes is unknown. A process of 5'RACE template switching, which added a universal primer site and UMIs, was used to make TCR cDNA. A single record per CDR3 protein comes from TCRdb applying MiXCR to the 5' RACE reads. This table holds a few hundred thousand distinct CDR3 sequences, about 19% found once. This sample was taken from a study of T cells after yellow fever vaccination. Points from the study as a whole: FACS-sorted repertoires could contain abundant clonotypes contaminating from the bulk population.

Germline CDR1 SGHRS, CDR2 YFSETQ. The CDR3 extends over 15 amino acids. Losses at the gene ends were 5 bases for V and 6 bases for J; bases not matched to a gene: 9. This sequence was found in a young man who received the YFV17D yellow fever vaccine. The specimen comprised PBMCs, sampled 15 days after the yellow fever booster vaccination. The chain links TRBV5-1 to TRBJ2-1; 9 bases are shared with TRBD2. The CDR3 nucleotides are TGCGCCAGCAGGGAATTAGCGGGAGCTAGCAATGAGCAGTTCTTC. It specifies CASRELAGASNEQFF. Supplemented by reference TRBV5-1 and TRBJ2-1, the full variable domain reads KAGVTQTPRYLIKTRGQQVTLSCSPISGHRSVSWYQQTPGQGLQFLFEYFSETQRNKGNFPGRFSGRQFSNSRSEMNVSTLELGDSALYLCASRELAGASNEQFFGPGTRLTVL.